The TCR beta chain described here comes from a study of a mutant IDH1 vaccine in newly diagnosed glioma. Across the whole study: Treated individuals were 62.5% male and about 40% female, averaging roughly 44 years of age.

With respect to this clone: What it binds is unknown.

Time point specified: week 35, safety follow-up. Every single dose of the vaccine, 300 ug of mutant IDH1 20-mer peptide, came with topical imiquimod. Donors had new WHO grade 3 or 4 IDH1-mutant, ATRX-lost astrocytomas. The data were produced by immunoSEQ multiplex PCR, yet TCRdb's version contains in-frame clones alone and is incomplete. The sample lists around 69,000 clones, around 90% occurring once. CDR1 and CDR2 (germline): ENHRY, SYGVKD. The CDR3 runs 16 residues. V lost 2 bases to trimming and J lost 1 base, with 14 bases between them. This TCR was sampled from a man aged 25-45 years with glioma. The sample was PBMCs, taken from a glioma patient whose treatment included an IDH1 peptide vaccine. The chain links TRBV10-3 to TRBJ1-1, with TRBD1 as a possible D gene (6 bases). This CDR3 is CAISEIGPGANTEAFF. The CDR3 DNA is TGTGCCATCAGTGAGATAGGTCCAGGGGCGAACACTGAAGCTTTCTTT.